One sample yielded the 24 T cell receptor beta chains listed below, sequenced in a study of T cell responses to AZD1222 COVID-19 vaccine. Libraries were prepared by immunoSEQ multiplex PCR; TCRdb keeps only in-frame clonotypes and omits some of them. The sample records some 120,000 clones, roughly nine tenths being singletons. Sequencing used peripheral blood, obtained on day 0 of AZD1222 vaccination. These TCRs come from an adult in good health.

DNA for the CDR3: TGTGCCTGGAGTCCCCAACCGACAGGGGGCGTATATGGCTACACCTTC. Its translation: CAWSPQPTGGVYGYTF. V is TRBV30 and J is TRBJ1-2; 10 nucleotides match TRBD1. V gave up 2 bases and J gave up 5 bases; unmatched junction bases: 11. The CDR3 runs to 16 residues. CDR1 GTSNPN and CDR2 SVGIG come from the germline V gene (reference sequence).

The V and J genes are TRBV6-1 and TRBJ1-1; D unclear. Germline-derived CDR1 and CDR2 are MNHNS and SASEGT. This CDR3 region has 14 residues. The V and J ends lost 0 bases and 0 bases respectively, with 5 bases between them. CDR3 region: CASSEAVLNTEAFF. CDR3 nucleotides: TGTGCCAGCAGTGAAGCGGTATTGAACACTGAAGCTTTCTTT.

The chain has TRBV3-1 (or the pseudogene TRBV3-2) and TRBJ1-2; 8 bases match TRBD1. From germline, CDR1 is LGHDT and CDR2 YNNKEL (reference sequence). Trimming removed 5 bases from V and 8 bases from J; junction bases left unmatched: 7. The CDR3 is 13 residues long. CDR3 in amino acids: CASSFSRQGGYTF. The CDR3 DNA reads as TGTGCCAGCAGCTTCAGCCGACAGGGGGGCTACACCTTC.

The rearrangement links TRBV28 to TRBJ1-4, with TRBD1 as a possible D gene (6 bases). The CDR3 has 15 residues. Germline V lookup: CDR1 MDHEN, CDR2 SYDVKM. Trimming removed 6 bases from V and 5 bases from J, with 16 bases in between. This CDR3 is CASSQPGTPNEKLFF. As DNA, the CDR3 is TGTGCCAGCAGCCAACCCGGGACACCAAATGAAAAACTGTTTTTT. Based on the CDR3 plus reference TRBV28 and TRBJ1-4, the full variable domain is DVKVTQSSRYLVKRTGEKVFLECVQDMDHENMFWYRQDPGLGLRLIYFSYDVKMKEKGDIPEGYSVSREKKERFSLILESASTNQTSMYLCASSQPGTPNEKLFFGSGTQLSVL.

The chain has TRBV5-1 and TRBJ2-1, with D uncertain. This CDR3 spans 12 amino acids. Trimming cost V 1 base and J 6 bases, with 5 bases left between them. Per germline, CDR1 SGHRS and CDR2 YFSETQ. The CDR3, as DNA: TGCGCCAGCAGCTTGAACACCAATGAGCAGTTCTTC. It translates to CASSLNTNEQFF.

V and J are TRBV20-1 and TRBJ1-1, with no clear D. Trimming cost V 3 bases and J 11 bases, with 13 bases left between them. The length of the CDR3 is 11 residues. Germline V gene lookup returns CDR1 DFQATT and CDR2 SNEGSKA (reference sequence). The CDR3 DNA sequence: TGCAGTGCTAGTCGCGCAGGTAACGCTTTCTTT. This gives the protein CSASRAGNAFF.

The CDR3: CSVGPGSYNEQFF. The CDR3 DNA is TGCAGCGTTGGCCCAGGCTCCTACAATGAGCAGTTCTTC. V usage is TRBV29-1 and J usage is TRBJ2-1; D is undetermined. Trimming removed 4 bases from V and 0 bases from J, with 7 bases in between. CDR1 and CDR2 (germline): SQVTM, ANQGSEA. This CDR3 spans 13 amino acids.

In this sample, this clone turned up a few times. The chain uses TRBV6-2 or TRBV6-3 and TRBJ1-6; D is undetermined. Germline loops: CDR1 MNHEY, CDR2 SVGEGT. Trimming took 5 bases from V and 7 from J, leaving 12 bases between them. This CDR3 is built from 14 residues. The CDR3 DNA sequence: TGTGCCAGCAGTGCACACCTTGAGAATTCACCCCTCCACTTT. Residues: CASSAHLENSPLHF.

The J gene is TRBJ1-2, the V gene TRBV19; possible D gene TRBD1, 5 bases. The germline V gene encodes CDR1 LNHDA and CDR2 SQIVND (reference sequence). The CDR3 consists of 15 residues. V dropped 10 bases and J dropped 0 bases, with 18 bases sitting between them. In nucleotides, the CDR3 is TGTGCCACCAAGTCGAGCGGGGGAACTAACTATGGCTACACCTTC. This gives the protein CATKSSGGTNYGYTF.

The rearrangement links TRBV20-1 to TRBJ2-7; 9 nucleotides match TRBD1. The CDR3 has 15 residues. The V segment lost 3 bases and the J segment 6 bases; nucleotides outside the gene matches: 12. The germline V gene encodes CDR1 DFQATT and CDR2 SNEGSKA (reference sequence). CDR3 nucleotide sequence: TGCAGTGCTAGTGTCGGCGGGACAGGGCTGGTCGAGCAGTACTTC. Protein product: CSASVGGTGLVEQYF.

The chain is built from TRBV12-2 and TRBJ1-1. TRBV12-2 is assigned pseudogene status. The CDR3 loop spans 17 amino acids. CDR3 in DNA: TGTGCAAGTCGCTTAGTTGGGGGGACCTTTATGAACACTGAAGCTTTCTTT. Residues: CASRLVGGTFMNTEAFF.

The chain couples TRBV24-1 to TRBJ2-2, with D possibly TRBD1 on 6 matching bases. Trimming pared 3 bases from V and 0 bases from J, leaving 10 bases between. CDR3 length equals 16 residues. Germline lookup yields CDR1 KGHDR and CDR2 SFDVKD. DNA of the CDR3: TGTGCCACCAGTGATGGACAGAGAACGAACACCGGGGAGCTGTTTTTT. It yields the protein CATSDGQRTNTGELFF.

The chain couples TRBV15 to TRBJ1-3; TRBD1 aligns across 8 bases. Losses at the gene ends were 1 base for V and 0 bases for J; bases not matched to a gene: 2. Germline assignment: CDR1 LNHNV and CDR2 YYDKDF (reference sequence). CDR3 length: 16 amino acids. This CDR3 reads CATSRAGTGSGNTIYF. The CDR3 DNA reads as TGTGCCACCAGCAGAGCCGGGACAGGCTCTGGAAACACCATATATTTT.

V usage is TRBV19 and J usage is TRBJ2-2; D might be TRBD1 (6 bases). This CDR3 spans 14 amino acids. The germline gives CDR1 LNHDA, CDR2 SQIVND (reference sequence). V lost 4 bases and J lost 4, with 10 bases in between. The CDR3 loop is CASSKRQVTGELFF. The CDR3 DNA reads TGTGCCAGTAGTAAACGACAGGTCACCGGGGAGCTGTTTTTT.

The chain combines TRBV5-1 with TRBJ2-5, with D perhaps matching TRBD1 (6 bases). Germline-derived CDR1 and CDR2 are SGHRS and YFSETQ. The V gene lost 4 bases and the J gene lost 4 bases, with 17 bases spanning the gap. This CDR3 spans 15 amino acids. The DNA of the CDR3 is TGCGCCAGCAGCGGCAGGCCTACCAGGGGAGAGACCCAGTACTTC. This gives the protein CASSGRPTRGETQYF.

V and J are TRBV6-5 and TRBJ2-1, with 7 bases aligning to TRBD2. This CDR3 has 16 amino acids. CDR1 and CDR2 from the germline V gene are MNHEY and SVGAGI. V dropped 0 bases and J dropped 5; count of bases not matched to a gene: 7. The CDR3 reads CASSYSSGKVNNEQFF. CDR3 in DNA: TGTGCCAGCAGTTACTCGAGCGGGAAGGTCAACAATGAGCAGTTCTTC.

The chain uses TRBV6-4 and TRBJ1-2; 12 nucleotides align to TRBD1. Germline values: CDR1 MRHNA, CDR2 SNTAGT. V trimming: 7 bases; J trimming: 7 bases; junction bases outside the gene matches: 19. The CDR3 has 18 amino acids. CDR3 coding DNA: TGTGCCAGCACAAGGGTTATACCATTCGGGACAGGGGGCTCTGGCTACACCTTC. The encoded protein is CASTRVIPFGTGGSGYTF.

This CDR3 reads CASSESGSFQETQYF. CDR3 coding DNA: TGTGCCAGCAGTGAAAGCGGTTCCTTTCAAGAGACCCAGTACTTC. This chain joins TRBV2 and TRBJ2-5, with TRBD2 as a possible D gene (5 bases). The germline CDR1 and CDR2 sequences are SNHLY and FYNNEI. The V end was cut by 2 bases, the J end by 2 bases, with 12 bases between. There are 15 residues in the CDR3.

A word on this clone: This sample also contains other DNA sequences that code for the same CDR3. The DNA of the CDR3 is TGTGCCAGCAGTTTTGACACTGAAGCTTTCTTT. Translation gives CASSFDTEAFF. The chain recombines TRBV7-9 with TRBJ1-1; D remains ambiguous. This CDR3 has 11 residues. Germline V lookup: CDR1 SEHNR, CDR2 FQNEAQ (reference sequence). Between the trimmed V and J ends, which lost 6 bases and 3 bases, there was a span of 5 bases.

The chain has TRBV2 and TRBJ2-3; D might be TRBD1 or TRBD2, each matching 5 bases. The CDR3 is 13 amino acids. The V gene's germline CDR1 is SNHLY and CDR2 FYNNEI. V lost 10 bases and J 6 bases, leaving 17 bases between the germline ends. The DNA for the CDR3 is TGTGCCACCTCGGGACCCACGGGTGATACGCAGTATTTT. Protein product: CATSGPTGDTQYF.

V is TRBV7-8 and J is TRBJ1-1; D is uncertain. Germline CDR1 is SGHVS and CDR2 is FQNEAQ. V was pared by 7 bases and J by 6 bases, with 15 bases between. CDR3 length: 13 residues. DNA of the CDR3: TGTGCCAGCATTCAAGAGGTCGGCTCTGAAGCTTTCTTT. The encoded protein is CASIQEVGSEAFF.

The V gene is TRBV29-1, the J gene TRBJ1-1; D remains ambiguous. This CDR3 comprises 12 residues. Per germline, CDR1 SQVTM and CDR2 ANQGSEA. V was clipped by 7 bases and J by 1 base, with 10 bases between them. The chain's CDR3 is CSGSYPNTEAFF. The CDR3 DNA reads as TGCAGCGGGTCGTATCCGAACACTGAAGCTTTCTTT.

This chain joins TRBV7-9 and TRBJ1-3; D unclear. Germline V lookup: CDR1 SEHNR, CDR2 FQNEAQ (reference sequence). V dropped 10 bases and J dropped 4 bases, with 20 bases sitting between them. The CDR3 extends over 15 amino acids. This chain's CDR3 is CATLASTYGGNTIYF. The DNA for the CDR3 is TGTGCCACACTCGCTTCAACCTACGGAGGAAACACCATATATTTT.

This clone was counted between two and nine times. V and J are TRBV19 and TRBJ1-2, with 8 positions matching TRBD1. From germline, CDR1 is LNHDA and CDR2 SQIVND (reference sequence). Trimming took 3 bases from V and 0 from J; bases not matched to a gene: 3. The CDR3 runs 15 residues. CDR3 nucleotides: TGTGCCAGTAGTATCCGACAGGGGACTAACTATGGCTACACCTTC. As protein: CASSIRQGTNYGYTF.